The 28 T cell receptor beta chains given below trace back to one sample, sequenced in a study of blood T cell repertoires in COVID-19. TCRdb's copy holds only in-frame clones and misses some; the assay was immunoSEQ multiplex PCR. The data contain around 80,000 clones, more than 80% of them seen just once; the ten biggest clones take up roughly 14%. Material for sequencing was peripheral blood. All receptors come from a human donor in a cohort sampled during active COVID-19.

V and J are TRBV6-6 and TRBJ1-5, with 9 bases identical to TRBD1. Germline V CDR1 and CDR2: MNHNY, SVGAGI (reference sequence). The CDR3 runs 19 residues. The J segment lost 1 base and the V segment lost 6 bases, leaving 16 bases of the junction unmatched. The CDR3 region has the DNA TGTGCCAGCAGCTCTCTAATAAACAGGGGGCAGGAAAGCAATCAGCCCCAGCATTTT. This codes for CASSSLINRGQESNQPQHF.

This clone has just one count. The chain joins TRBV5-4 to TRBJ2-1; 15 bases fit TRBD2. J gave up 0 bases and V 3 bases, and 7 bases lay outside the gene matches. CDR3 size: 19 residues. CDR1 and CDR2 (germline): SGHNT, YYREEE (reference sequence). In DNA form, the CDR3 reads TGTGCCAGCAGCTCCCTAGGGACTAGCGGGGGGAGCTCCTACAATGAGCAGTTCTTC. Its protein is CASSSLGTSGGSSYNEQFF.

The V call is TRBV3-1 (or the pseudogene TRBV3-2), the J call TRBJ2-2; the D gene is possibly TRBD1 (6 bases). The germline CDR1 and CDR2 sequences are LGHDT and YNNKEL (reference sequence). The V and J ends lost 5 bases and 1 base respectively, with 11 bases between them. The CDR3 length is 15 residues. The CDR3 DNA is TGTGCCAGCAGCAAACCGGGACAGAACACCGGGGAGCTGTTTTTT. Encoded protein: CASSKPGQNTGELFF.

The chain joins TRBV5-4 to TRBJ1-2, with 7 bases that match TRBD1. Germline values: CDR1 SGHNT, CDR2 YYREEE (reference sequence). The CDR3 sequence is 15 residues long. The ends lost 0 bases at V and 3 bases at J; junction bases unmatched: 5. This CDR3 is CASSLGDSSYYGYTF. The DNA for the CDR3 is TGTGCCAGCAGCTTGGGGGACAGCTCCTACTATGGCTACACCTTC.

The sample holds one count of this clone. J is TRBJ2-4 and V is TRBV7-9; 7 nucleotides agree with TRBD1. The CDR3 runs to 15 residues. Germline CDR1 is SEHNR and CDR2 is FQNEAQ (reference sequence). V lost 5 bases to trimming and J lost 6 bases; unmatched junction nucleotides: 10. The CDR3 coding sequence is TGTGCCAGCAGCACCCCCGTGACAGGGCTAAACATTCAGTACTTC. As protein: CASSTPVTGLNIQYF.

The CDR3 region has the DNA TGTGCCAGCAGCCTCTATCCGGACAGCAGCACAGATACGCAGTATTTT. Translation gives CASSLYPDSSTDTQYF. The J gene is TRBJ2-3, the V gene TRBV3-1 (or the pseudogene TRBV3-2); a possible D gene is TRBD1 (6 bases). V dropped 4 bases and J dropped 0 bases, with 14 bases sitting between them. Germline V CDR1 and CDR2: LGHDT, YNNKEL (reference sequence). The length of the CDR3 is 16 residues.

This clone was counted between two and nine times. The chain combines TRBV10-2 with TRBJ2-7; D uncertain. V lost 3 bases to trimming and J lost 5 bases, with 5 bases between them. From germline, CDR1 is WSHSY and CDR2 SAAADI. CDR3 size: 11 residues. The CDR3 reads CASSDLNEQYF. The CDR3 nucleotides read TGCGCCAGCAGTGATCTTAACGAGCAGTACTTC.

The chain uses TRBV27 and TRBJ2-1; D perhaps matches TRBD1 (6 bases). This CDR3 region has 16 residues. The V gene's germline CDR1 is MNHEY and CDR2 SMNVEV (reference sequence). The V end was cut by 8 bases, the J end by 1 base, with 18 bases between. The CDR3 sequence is CASGGNREVSYNEQFF. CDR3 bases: TGTGCCAGCGGGGGAAACAGGGAAGTTTCCTACAATGAGCAGTTCTTC.

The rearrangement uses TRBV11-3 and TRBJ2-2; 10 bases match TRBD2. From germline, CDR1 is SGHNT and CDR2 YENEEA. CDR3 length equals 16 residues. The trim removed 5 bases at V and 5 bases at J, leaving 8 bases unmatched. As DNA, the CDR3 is TGTGCCAGCAGCCCTTCAGCGGGGGGGCCGACCGGGGAGCTGTTTTTT. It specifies CASSPSAGGPTGELFF. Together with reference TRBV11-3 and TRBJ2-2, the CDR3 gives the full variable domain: EAGVVQSPRYKIIEKKQPVAFWCNPISGHNTLYWYLQNLGQGPELLIRYENEEAVDDSQLPKDRFSAERLKGVDSTLKIQPAELGDSAVYLCASSPSAGGPTGELFFGEGSRLTVL.

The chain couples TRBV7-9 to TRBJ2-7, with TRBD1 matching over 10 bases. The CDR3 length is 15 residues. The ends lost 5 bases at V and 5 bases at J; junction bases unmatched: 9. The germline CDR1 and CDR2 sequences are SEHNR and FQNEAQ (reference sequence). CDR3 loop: CASSPRGQGFNEQYF. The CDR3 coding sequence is TGTGCCAGCAGCCCCCGGGGACAGGGGTTCAACGAGCAGTACTTC.

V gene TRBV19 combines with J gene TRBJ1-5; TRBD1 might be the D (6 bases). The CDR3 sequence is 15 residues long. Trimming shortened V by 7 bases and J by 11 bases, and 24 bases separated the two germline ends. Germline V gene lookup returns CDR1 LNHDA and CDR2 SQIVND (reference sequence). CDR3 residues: CASISGGAGDLAQHF. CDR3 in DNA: TGTGCCAGTATTTCGGGGGGGGCCGGAGATTTGGCCCAGCATTTT.

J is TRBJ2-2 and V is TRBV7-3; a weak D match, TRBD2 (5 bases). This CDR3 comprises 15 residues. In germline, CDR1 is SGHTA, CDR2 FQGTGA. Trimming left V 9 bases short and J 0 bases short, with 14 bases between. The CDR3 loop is CASSEAGSNTGELFF. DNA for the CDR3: TGTGCCAGTTCCGAGGCGGGTTCGAACACCGGGGAGCTGTTTTTT.

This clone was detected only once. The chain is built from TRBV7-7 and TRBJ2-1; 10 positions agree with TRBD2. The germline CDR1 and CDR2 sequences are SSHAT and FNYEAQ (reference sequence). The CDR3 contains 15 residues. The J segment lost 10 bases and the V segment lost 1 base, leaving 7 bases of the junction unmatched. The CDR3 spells CASSLGSGGLEEQFF. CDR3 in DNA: TGTGCCAGCAGCTTAGGTAGCGGGGGGTTGGAAGAGCAGTTCTTC.

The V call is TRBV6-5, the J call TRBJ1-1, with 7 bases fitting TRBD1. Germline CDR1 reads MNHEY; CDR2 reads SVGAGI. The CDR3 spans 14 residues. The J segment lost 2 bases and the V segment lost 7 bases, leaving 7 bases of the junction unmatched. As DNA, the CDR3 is TGTGCCAGCACCCGACAGGGCACAAACACTGAAGCTTTCTTT. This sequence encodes CASTRQGTNTEAFF.

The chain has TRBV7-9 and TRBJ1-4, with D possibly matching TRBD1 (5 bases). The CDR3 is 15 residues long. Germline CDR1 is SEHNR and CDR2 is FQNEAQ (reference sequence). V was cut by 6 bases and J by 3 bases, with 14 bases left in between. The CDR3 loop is CASRFRAEANEKLFF. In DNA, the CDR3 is TGTGCCAGCAGATTCAGGGCAGAAGCTAATGAAAAACTGTTTTTT.

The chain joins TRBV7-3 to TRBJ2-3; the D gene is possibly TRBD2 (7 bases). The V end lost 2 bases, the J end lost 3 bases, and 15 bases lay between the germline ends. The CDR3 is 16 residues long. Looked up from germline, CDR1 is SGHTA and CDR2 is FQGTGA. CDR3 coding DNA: TGTGCCAGCAGCTTAGGGTTCAGGGGAGGGACAGATACGCAGTATTTT. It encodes CASSLGFRGGTDTQYF.

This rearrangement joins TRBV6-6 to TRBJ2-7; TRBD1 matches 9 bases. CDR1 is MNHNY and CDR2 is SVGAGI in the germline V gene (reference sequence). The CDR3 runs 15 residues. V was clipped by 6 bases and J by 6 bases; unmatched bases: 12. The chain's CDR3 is CASRSPGTGKPEQYF. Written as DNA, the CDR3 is TGTGCCAGCAGGTCACCAGGGACAGGGAAACCCGAGCAGTACTTC.

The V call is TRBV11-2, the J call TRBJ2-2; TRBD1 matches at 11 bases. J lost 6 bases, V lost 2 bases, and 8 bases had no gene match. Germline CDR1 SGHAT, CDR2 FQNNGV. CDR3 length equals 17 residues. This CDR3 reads CASSLWTGTGGSGELFF. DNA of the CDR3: TGTGCCAGCAGCTTATGGACCGGGACAGGGGGGTCCGGGGAGCTGTTTTTT. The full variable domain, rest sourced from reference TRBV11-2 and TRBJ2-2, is EAGVAQSPRYKIIEKRQSVAFWCNPISGHATLYWYQQILGQGPKLLIQFQNNGVVDDSQLPKDRFSAERLKGVDSTLKIQPAKLEDSAVYLCASSLWTGTGGSGELFFGEGSRLTVL.

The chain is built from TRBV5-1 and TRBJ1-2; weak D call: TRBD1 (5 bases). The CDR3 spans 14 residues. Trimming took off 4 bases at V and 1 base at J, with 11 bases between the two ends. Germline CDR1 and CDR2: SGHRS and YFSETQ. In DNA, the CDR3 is TGCGCCAGCAGCCCGCGACAGAGTAACTATGGCTACACCTTC. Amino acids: CASSPRQSNYGYTF.

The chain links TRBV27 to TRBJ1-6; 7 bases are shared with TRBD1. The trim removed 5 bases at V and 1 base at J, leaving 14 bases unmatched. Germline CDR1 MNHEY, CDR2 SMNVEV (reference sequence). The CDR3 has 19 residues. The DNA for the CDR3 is TGTGCCAGCAGTCTAGGGACCGAACAGGGGTGGTCCTATAATTCACCCCTCCACTTT. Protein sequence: CASSLGTEQGWSYNSPLHF.

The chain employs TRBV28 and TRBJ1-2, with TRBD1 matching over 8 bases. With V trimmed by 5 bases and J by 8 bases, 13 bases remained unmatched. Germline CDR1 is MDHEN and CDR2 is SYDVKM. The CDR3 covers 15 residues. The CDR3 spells CASSGQGRIMLGYTF. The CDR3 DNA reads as TGTGCCAGCAGTGGACAGGGACGTATAATGTTAGGCTACACCTTC.

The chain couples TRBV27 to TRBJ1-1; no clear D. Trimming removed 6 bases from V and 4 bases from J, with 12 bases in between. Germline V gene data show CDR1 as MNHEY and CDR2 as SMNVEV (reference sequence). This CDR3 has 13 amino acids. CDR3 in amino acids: CASSSPGGTEAFF. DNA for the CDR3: TGTGCCAGCAGCTCCCCGGGTGGCACTGAAGCTTTCTTT.

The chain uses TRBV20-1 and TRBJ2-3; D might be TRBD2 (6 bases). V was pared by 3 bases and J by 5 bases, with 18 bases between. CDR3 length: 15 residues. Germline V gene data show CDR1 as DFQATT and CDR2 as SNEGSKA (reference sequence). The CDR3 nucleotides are TGCAGTGCTAGTGCCCCCGGGGGTTGGGAAGATACGCAGTATTTT. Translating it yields CSASAPGGWEDTQYF.

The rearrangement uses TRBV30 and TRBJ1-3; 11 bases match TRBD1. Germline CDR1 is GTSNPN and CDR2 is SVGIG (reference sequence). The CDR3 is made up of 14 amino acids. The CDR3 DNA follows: TGTGGGGGACAGGGGGATCACTCTGGAAACACCATATATTTT. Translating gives CGGQGDHSGNTIYF.

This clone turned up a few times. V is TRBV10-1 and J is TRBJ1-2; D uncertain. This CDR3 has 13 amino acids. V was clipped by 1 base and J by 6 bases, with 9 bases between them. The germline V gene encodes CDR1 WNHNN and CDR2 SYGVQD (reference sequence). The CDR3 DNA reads TGCGCCAGCAGTGAGTGGCCCGGGGATGGCTACACCTTC. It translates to CASSEWPGDGYTF.

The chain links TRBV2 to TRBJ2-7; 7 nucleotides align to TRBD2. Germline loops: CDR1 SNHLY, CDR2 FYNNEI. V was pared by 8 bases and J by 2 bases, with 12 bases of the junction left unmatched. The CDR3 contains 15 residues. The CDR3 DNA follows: TGTGCCAGCGCCGGACTAGGGAAAAAAACCTACGAGCAGTACTTC. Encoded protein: CASAGLGKKTYEQYF. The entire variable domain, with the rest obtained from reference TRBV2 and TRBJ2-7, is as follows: EPEVTQTPSHQVTQMGQEVILRCVPISNHLYFYWYRQILGQKVEFLVSFYNNEISEKSEIFDDQFSVERPDGSNFTLKIRSTKLEDSAMYFCASAGLGKKTYEQYFGPGTRLTVT.

CDR3 in DNA: TGTGCCAGCAGCTCACACCCGGACAGGGGAACGACCTACGAGCAGTACTTC. Translation gives CASSSHPDRGTTYEQYF. V is TRBV7-9 and J is TRBJ2-7, with 9 bases that match TRBD1. Trimming cost V 4 bases and J 2 bases; bases outside gene matches: 12. Germline CDR1 SEHNR, CDR2 FQNEAQ (reference sequence). The CDR3 runs to 17 residues.

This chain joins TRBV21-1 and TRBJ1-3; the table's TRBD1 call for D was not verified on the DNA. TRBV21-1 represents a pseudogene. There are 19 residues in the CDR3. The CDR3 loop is CASSKETAGCRFSGNTIYF. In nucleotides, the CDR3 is TGTGCCAGCAGCAAAGAGACGGCAGGTTGCCGCTTCTCTGGAAACACCATATATTTT.